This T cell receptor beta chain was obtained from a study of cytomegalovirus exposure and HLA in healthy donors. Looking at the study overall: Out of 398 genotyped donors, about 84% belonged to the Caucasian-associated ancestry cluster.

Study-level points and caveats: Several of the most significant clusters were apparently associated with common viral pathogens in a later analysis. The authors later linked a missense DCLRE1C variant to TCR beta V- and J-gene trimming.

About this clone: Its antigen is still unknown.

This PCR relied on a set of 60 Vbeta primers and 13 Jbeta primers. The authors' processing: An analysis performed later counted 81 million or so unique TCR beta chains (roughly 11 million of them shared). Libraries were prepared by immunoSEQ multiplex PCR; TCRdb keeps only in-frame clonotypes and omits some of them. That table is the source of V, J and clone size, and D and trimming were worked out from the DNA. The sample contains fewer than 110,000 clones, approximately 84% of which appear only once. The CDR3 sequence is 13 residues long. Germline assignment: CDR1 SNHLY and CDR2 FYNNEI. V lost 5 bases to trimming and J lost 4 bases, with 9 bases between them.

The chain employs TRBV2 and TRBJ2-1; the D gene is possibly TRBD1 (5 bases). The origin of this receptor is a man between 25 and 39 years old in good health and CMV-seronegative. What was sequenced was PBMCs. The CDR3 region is CASSLRQYNEQFF. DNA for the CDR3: TGTGCCAGCAGTCTTAGACAGTACAATGAGCAGTTCTTC.